This entry concerns a single T cell receptor beta chain. This clonotype was counted many times. Its antigen remains unidentified. No much larger clone is present one base from it, and per-base qualities are unavailable. The TCR beta CDR3 regions were amplified from RNA transcripts. The TCR CDR3 was subjected to a first round of RT-PCR using the HTBI primer set and the Qiagen OneStep RT-PCR kit. Libraries were constructed in a second round of multiplex PCR, after which size selection and purification were carried out. Libraries were sequenced paired-end with 100 bp reads on an Illumina HiSeq2000. The authors' pipeline ran thus. SOAPnuke was used to process the raw data, removing reads that contained adapters or uncalled bases, had a mean Phred below 15, or lacked an exact match to the constant primer or identifier. High-quality paired reads were merged with COPE v1.2.5, and unique nucleotide sequences were defined as clonotypes. MiTCR v1.1 was used to align the clonotypes against IMGT TRBV, TRBD and TRBJ reference segments. Only V-J combinations with frequency above 0.0001, covering about 99% of repertoires, were analysed. A TCS score was defined as the ratio between F50 (clonal expansion) and ExV (chaos), using BLOSUM62-based TCRdist between CDR3 peptides within each V-J. Welch's t-statistics and random forest reduced fewer than 600 V-J features to 13, which were used in a naive Bayes classifier (R e1071). The raw public data were reprocessed by TCRdb itself: fastp quality trimming at Q25, MiXCR clonotype calling, in-frame beta chains only. Records with the same CDR3 protein are collapsed into one entry carrying the most frequent genes and DNA. Clone size and V and J calls follow TCRdb, not the original study. Across this sample there are some 510,000 distinct CDR3 sequences, with 20% to 25% seen only once. The ten largest clones represent around 27% of the sample.

The data originate from a study of T cells in Graves' hyperthyroidism and ophthalmopathy (dated by TCRdb to the late 2010s). Regarding the complete study: Peripheral blood samples were taken at the time of initial diagnosis, prior to any treatment. TCR V-J signatures able to tell the groups apart were searched for in a discovery cohort of about a hundred patients, of whom roughly 42 had Graves' ophthalmopathy and roughly 57 had stable Graves' hyperthyroidism. Prospective prediction of ophthalmopathy was tested in an independent validation cohort consisting of 18 to 20 hyperthyroidism patients and around 16 patients who later progressed to ophthalmopathy. The roughly 100 discovery patients were divided at random into training and test sets in a 7:3 ratio. The study also compared thyroid tissue and blood T-cell repertoires from several Graves' hyperthyroidism patients. Once sampling was done, hyperthyroidism patients were given methimazole at a starting dose of 30 mg daily, whereas ophthalmopathy patients were given high-dose intravenous methylprednisolone. TCR Vbeta CDR3 sequencing of approximately 140 peripheral blood samples (roughly 43 ophthalmopathy, over 70 hyperthyroidism and roughly 17 progressor patients) is reported in the paper.

Stable Graves' hyperthyroidism was defined as the absence of progression to ophthalmopathy over 18 months of follow-up. Hyperthyroidism patients were aged 18 to 65 years and newly diagnosed, with disease duration of less than 2 months. Exclusion was applied to patients with uncontrolled infections, other autoimmune diseases, pregnancy or lactation. Clinical symptoms, serum thyroxine and TRAb, thyroid ultrasound, and orbital computed tomography formed the basis for the diagnoses. PBMCs were isolated from 8 to 10 ml of fresh peripheral blood by Ficoll-Paque density gradient centrifugation. Total RNA was extracted using Trizol reagent, and RNA quality was assessed on an Agilent 2100 Bioanalyzer. Broader findings and caveats from the paper: No statistical method was used to set the sample size in advance, and investigators knew the group allocation. Most expanded thyroid clonotypes (frequency above 0.001) were also detected in blood, suggesting blood repertoires may reflect thyroid immune responses. In validation, the model predicted progression to ophthalmopathy with approximately 69% sensitivity and less than 80% specificity, a median of around six months before onset. A 13 V-J signature model separated ophthalmopathy from stable hyperthyroidism, with 87.88% sensitivity and roughly 81% specificity in cross-validation and 80%/75% in testing.

As encoded in the germline V gene, CDR1 is MDHEN while CDR2 is SYDVKM. Relative to germline, V is 4 bases shorter and J is 4 bases shorter, with 19 bases between their ends. Reading from cysteine to phenylalanine, the CDR3 counts 16 amino acids. The DNA shown is the 48-base CDR3, in frame from base 1. Material: blood. The receptor's source is a man aged 18 to 30 with Graves' hyperthyroidism. The chain is encoded by TRBV28 joined to TRBJ1-2, with TRBD1 as a weak D call on 5 bases. The DNA sequence is as follows: TGTGCCAGCAGTTCCTCCCGCCGGGGGAAGGGCTATGGCTACACCTTC. Translated, this gives CASSSSRRGKGYGYTF.